This is a list of T cell receptor beta chains from one sample in a study of cytomegalovirus exposure and HLA in healthy donors. The repertoire was sequenced with immunoSEQ multiplex PCR; TCRdb's copy has only in-frame clones and lacks some. The table includes about 260,000 clones, 72% detected once. Input material: PBMCs. The receptors come from a female donor in good health and CMV-seronegative. The conserved cysteine and the conserved F or W are not part of the CDR3 here. Each record gives: CDR3 protein, J gene, V gene, D gene. D genes are given only for firm matches.

cdr3_aa: ASSSHGTENEKLF
j_call: TRBJ1-4
v_call: TRBV7-9
d_call: TRBD1

cdr3_aa: ASKRTGIYGYT
j_call: TRBJ1-2
v_call: TRBV2
d_call: NA

cdr3_aa: ASSPGQGWYGYT
j_call: TRBJ1-2
v_call: TRBV6-5
d_call: TRBD1

cdr3_aa: AITDPGQGDEQY
j_call: TRBJ2-7
v_call: TRBV10-3
d_call: TRBD1

cdr3_aa: ASSQDREETQY
j_call: TRBJ2-5
v_call: TRBV5-1
d_call: TRBD1

cdr3_aa: ASSPRGTSLEHYGYT
j_call: TRBJ1-2
v_call: TRBV18
d_call: NA

cdr3_aa: ASSDQGQLAGLFTDTQY
j_call: TRBJ2-3
v_call: TRBV2
d_call: TRBD2

cdr3_aa: ASSLVPAGGEETQY
j_call: TRBJ2-5
v_call: TRBV5-6
d_call: TRBD2

cdr3_aa: ASSPSAGSQETQY
j_call: TRBJ2-5
v_call: TRBV5-1
d_call: TRBD2

cdr3_aa: ASNLQVGNTEAF
j_call: TRBJ1-1
v_call: TRBV19
d_call: NA

cdr3_aa: ASSETSGRAEDY
j_call: TRBJ2-3
v_call: TRBV2
d_call: TRBD2

cdr3_aa: ASSSRQPSQPQH
j_call: TRBJ1-5
v_call: TRBV28
d_call: NA

cdr3_aa: ASSLWTGSYNEQF
j_call: TRBJ2-1
v_call: TRBV28
d_call: NA

cdr3_aa: ASSLRDTLPGELF
j_call: TRBJ2-2
v_call: TRBV7-9
d_call: NA

cdr3_aa: ASSREGGSNYGYT
j_call: TRBJ1-2
v_call: TRBV18
d_call: NA

cdr3_aa: ASTDNSGNTIY
j_call: TRBJ1-3
v_call: TRBV10-1
d_call: NA

cdr3_aa: ASSLGYPPPGLSSEQY
j_call: TRBJ2-7
v_call: TRBV11-2
d_call: NA

cdr3_aa: ASSTWAAGTEAF
j_call: TRBJ1-1
v_call: TRBV7-2
d_call: NA

cdr3_aa: ASSFGTSGALKRNEQF
j_call: TRBJ2-1
v_call: TRBV7-8
d_call: TRBD2

cdr3_aa: ASSLSGTEAF
j_call: TRBJ1-1
v_call: TRBV5-1
d_call: NA

cdr3_aa: ASSPVWQGNEQY
j_call: TRBJ2-7
v_call: TRBV5-6
d_call: NA

cdr3_aa: ASSLSSGSEYNEQF
j_call: TRBJ2-1
v_call: TRBV5-4
d_call: TRBD2

cdr3_aa: ASSPVRLGRGTSGSRQY
j_call: TRBJ2-7
v_call: TRBV11-2
d_call: TRBD2

cdr3_aa: ASSGWERESSEQY
j_call: TRBJ2-7
v_call: TRBV7-9
d_call: TRBD2

cdr3_aa: ASAGYSSYEQY
j_call: TRBJ2-7
v_call: TRBV25-1
d_call: NA

cdr3_aa: ASSADRERGPNSPLH
j_call: TRBJ1-6
v_call: TRBV13
d_call: TRBD1

cdr3_aa: ATSRDAGSYEQY
j_call: TRBJ2-7
v_call: TRBV15
d_call: NA

cdr3_aa: ASSFSPASGSSYEQY
j_call: TRBJ2-7
v_call: TRBV12-1
d_call: NA

cdr3_aa: ASMGQADNQPQH
j_call: TRBJ1-5
v_call: TRBV2
d_call: TRBD1

cdr3_aa: AITEALAGGTGELF
j_call: TRBJ2-2
v_call: TRBV10-3
d_call: TRBD2

cdr3_aa: ASSARDRTFSGANVLT
j_call: TRBJ2-6
v_call: TRBV5-1
d_call: TRBD1

cdr3_aa: ASRDWDFSGNTIY
j_call: TRBJ1-3
v_call: TRBV6-1
d_call: NA

cdr3_aa: ASSLGAGFTDTQY
j_call: TRBJ2-3
v_call: TRBV7-2
d_call: NA

cdr3_aa: ASSQGFQDLQETQY
j_call: TRBJ2-5
v_call: TRBV4-1
d_call: NA

cdr3_aa: ASSEGGGRVTYGYT
j_call: TRBJ1-2
v_call: TRBV25-1
d_call: TRBD1

cdr3_aa: ASRTRLAGEDTQY
j_call: TRBJ2-3
v_call: TRBV7-2
d_call: TRBD2

cdr3_aa: ASRPISTGGGYGYT
j_call: TRBJ1-2
v_call: TRBV19
d_call: TRBD1

cdr3_aa: ASSQGSGRVGTGELF
j_call: TRBJ2-2
v_call: TRBV7-2
d_call: TRBD2

cdr3_aa: ASSPSPGGDTQY
j_call: TRBJ2-3
v_call: TRBV7-7
d_call: TRBD1

cdr3_aa: ATLNRGSSYNEQF
j_call: TRBJ2-1
v_call: TRBV6-1
d_call: TRBD1

cdr3_aa: ASTRQGRTHEQY
j_call: NA
v_call: TRBV7-8
d_call: TRBD1

cdr3_aa: ASSPRLSDSPLH
j_call: TRBJ1-6
v_call: TRBV14
d_call: NA

cdr3_aa: SVAGAGQPQH
j_call: TRBJ1-5
v_call: TRBV29-1
d_call: NA

cdr3_aa: ASSQDVDSGRASGNEQF
j_call: TRBJ2-1
v_call: TRBV4-2
d_call: TRBD2

cdr3_aa: ASSLRDRGSGELF
j_call: TRBJ2-2
v_call: TRBV7-9
d_call: TRBD1

cdr3_aa: ASSLSSGGLNTEAF
j_call: TRBJ1-1
v_call: TRBV5-1
d_call: NA

cdr3_aa: ASRTGSGGYT
j_call: TRBJ1-2
v_call: TRBV6-5
d_call: NA

cdr3_aa: ASSPRRDTEAF
j_call: TRBJ1-1
v_call: TRBV27
d_call: NA

cdr3_aa: ASSKAGVDTQY
j_call: TRBJ2-3
v_call: TRBV7-9
d_call: TRBD2

cdr3_aa: ASSSTNEQY
j_call: TRBJ2-7
v_call: TRBV7-9
d_call: NA

cdr3_aa: ASSPGVAGGYGYT
j_call: TRBJ1-2
v_call: TRBV7-9
d_call: TRBD1

cdr3_aa: ASSLYELTGELF
j_call: TRBJ2-2
v_call: TRBV27
d_call: NA

cdr3_aa: ASSSGGDRVNIQY
j_call: TRBJ2-4
v_call: TRBV7-9
d_call: TRBD1